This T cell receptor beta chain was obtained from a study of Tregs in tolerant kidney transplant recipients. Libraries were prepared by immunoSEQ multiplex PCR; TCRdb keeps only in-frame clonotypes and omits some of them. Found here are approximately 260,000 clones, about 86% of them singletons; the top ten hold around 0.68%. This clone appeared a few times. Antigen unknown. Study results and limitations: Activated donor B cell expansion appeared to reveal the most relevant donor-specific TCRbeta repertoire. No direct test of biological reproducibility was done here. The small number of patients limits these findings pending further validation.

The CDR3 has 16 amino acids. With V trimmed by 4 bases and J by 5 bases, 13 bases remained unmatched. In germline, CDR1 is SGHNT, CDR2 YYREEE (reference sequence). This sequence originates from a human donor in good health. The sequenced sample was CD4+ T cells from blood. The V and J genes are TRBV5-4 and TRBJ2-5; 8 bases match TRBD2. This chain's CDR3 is CASSVGRGGAWETQYF. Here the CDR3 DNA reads TGTGCCAGCAGCGTAGGCCGGGGGGGCGCGTGGGAGACCCAGTACTTC.